This TCR beta chain appears in the sequencing data of a study of Graves' ophthalmopathy and Graves' hyperthyroidism. Amplified TCR beta CDR3 regions were obtained using RNA transcripts as template. RT-PCR was first run with HTBI primers, then multiplex PCR in a second round. TCRdb used MiXCR to reprocess the multiplex PCR reads, holding one entry per CDR3 protein. The sample lists roughly 350,000 distinct CDR3 sequences; approximately 18% were seen once. The diagnosis combined clinical symptoms, thyroxine, TRAb, thyroid ultrasound and orbital computed tomography scans. There are 16 residues in the CDR3. V lost 8 bases and J 0 bases, leaving 18 bases between the germline ends.

Sample: peripheral blood. The rearrangement links TRBV12-3 or TRBV12-4 to TRBJ2-3; no clear D. The source is an adult woman with stable Graves' hyperthyroidism. CDR3 sequence (DNA): TGTGCCAGCTGGGCAGGCCTGCCGTCTAGCACAGATACGCAGTATTTT. Translation gives CASWAGLPSSTDTQYF.